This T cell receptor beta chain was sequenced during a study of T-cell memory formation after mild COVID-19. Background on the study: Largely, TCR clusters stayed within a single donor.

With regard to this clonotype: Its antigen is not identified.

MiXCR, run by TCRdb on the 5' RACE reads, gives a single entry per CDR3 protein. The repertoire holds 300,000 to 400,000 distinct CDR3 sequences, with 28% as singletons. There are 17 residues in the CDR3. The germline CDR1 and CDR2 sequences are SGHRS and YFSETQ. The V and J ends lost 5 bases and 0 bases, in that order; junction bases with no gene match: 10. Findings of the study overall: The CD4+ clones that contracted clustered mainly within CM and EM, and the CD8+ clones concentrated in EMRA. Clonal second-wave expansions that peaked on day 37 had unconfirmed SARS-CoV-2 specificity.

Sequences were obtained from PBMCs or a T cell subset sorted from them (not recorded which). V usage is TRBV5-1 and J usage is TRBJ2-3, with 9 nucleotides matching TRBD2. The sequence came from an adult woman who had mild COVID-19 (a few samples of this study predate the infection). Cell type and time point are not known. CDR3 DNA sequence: TGCGCCAGCAGAGGAGAAGCGGGGGGCTTTAGCACAGATACGCAGTATTTT. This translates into CASRGEAGGFSTDTQYF. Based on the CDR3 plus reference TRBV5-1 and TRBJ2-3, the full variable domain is KAGVTQTPRYLIKTRGQQVTLSCSPISGHRSVSWYQQTPGQGLQFLFEYFSETQRNKGNFPGRFSGRQFSNSRSEMNVSTLELGDSALYLCASRGEAGGFSTDTQYFGPGTRLTVL.